The 21 T cell receptor beta chains given below trace back to one sample, sequenced in a study of CD8+ T cells in alopecia areata. Documented treatment: oral pan-JAK inhibitor, 5-10 mg twice daily. RNA was isolated and reverse transcribed to cDNA, the sequencing template. The repertoire was sequenced with immunoSEQ multiplex PCR; TCRdb's copy has only in-frame clones and lacks some. The sample has 100,000 to 120,000 clones, 56% seen once. The sequencing used CD4+ T cells sorted from blood, collected at week 24, from a patient treated with tofacitinib. The receptors stem from a human donor with alopecia areata.

The chain recombines TRBV11-3 with TRBJ1-2, with D hard to call. From germline, CDR1 is SGHNT and CDR2 YENEEA. The CDR3 is 11 amino acids. V gave up 10 bases and J gave up 6 bases, with 12 bases separating them. This chain's CDR3 is CAIGGWNGYTF. The CDR3 DNA is TGTGCCATCGGAGGGTGGAATGGCTACACCTTC.

J is TRBJ1-6 and V is TRBV27; D is ambiguous. Germline assignment: CDR1 MNHEY and CDR2 SMNVEV (reference sequence). Trimming removed 5 bases from V and 0 bases from J, with 8 bases in between. There are 15 residues in the CDR3. The CDR3: CASSTFSSYNSPLHF. The CDR3, as DNA: TGTGCCAGCAGTACATTTAGCTCCTATAATTCACCCCTCCACTTT.

CDR3 DNA: TGTGCCAGCAGCTTCCGGACAGGGGAAGAGACCCAGTACTTC. Protein product: CASSFRTGEETQYF. This chain uses TRBV7-2 with TRBJ2-5; TRBD1 matches 9 bases. This CDR3 spans 14 amino acids. From germline, CDR1 is SGHTA and CDR2 FQGNSA. With V trimmed by 3 bases and J by 3 bases, 2 bases remained unmatched.

For the CDR3, the DNA is TGTGCCAGCTCACCCGAACAGGGAAACGGCTACACCTTC. Translated, it gives CASSPEQGNGYTF. The chain combines TRBV18 with TRBJ1-2, with D possibly being TRBD1 (6 bases). The V end was cut by 3 bases, the J end by 8 bases, with 13 bases between. The germline V gene has CDR1 KGHSH and CDR2 LQKENI. This CDR3 contains 13 residues.

The V call is TRBV6-6, the J call TRBJ2-3; perhaps TRBD1 as D (6 bases). CDR3 size: 15 residues. The V end lost 5 bases, the J end lost 7 bases, and 19 bases lay between the germline ends. In germline, CDR1 is MNHNY, CDR2 SVGAGI (reference sequence). Here the CDR3 reads CASSRLGGIGNTQYF. CDR3 nucleotides: TGTGCCAGCAGTCGCTTAGGGGGTATTGGGAATACGCAGTATTTT.

This clone was observed a single time. V and J are TRBV7-6 and TRBJ2-7; D ambiguous. The CDR3 loop spans 12 amino acids. CDR1 and CDR2 (germline): SGHVS, FNYEAQ. V lost 4 bases to trimming and J lost 3 bases, with 7 bases between them. CDR3 amino acids: CASSYTGYEQYF. The CDR3 bases are TGTGCCAGCAGCTACACTGGCTACGAGCAGTACTTC. Using reference TRBV7-6 and TRBJ2-7 for the parts outside the CDR3, the full variable domain is GAGVSQSPRYKVTKRGQDVALRCDPISGHVSLYWYRQALGQGPEFLTYFNYEAQQDKSGLPNDRFSAERPEGSISTLTIQRTEQRDSAMYRCASSYTGYEQYFGPGTRLTVT.

The chain links TRBV6-6 to TRBJ2-4, with TRBD2 as a possible D gene (5 bases). Germline CDR1 reads MNHNY; CDR2 reads SVGAGI (reference sequence). The CDR3 is 16 amino acids. Trimming took 4 bases from V and 0 from J, leaving 13 bases between them. CDR3 protein: CASSSFSGSAKNIQYF. CDR3 coding DNA: TGTGCCAGCAGTTCTTTCTCGGGGTCAGCCAAAAACATTCAGTACTTC.

The V call is TRBV27, the J call TRBJ1-1; D might be TRBD1 (5 bases). CDR1 and CDR2 from the germline V gene are MNHEY and SMNVEV (reference sequence). The length of the CDR3 is 12 residues. The V end was cut by 5 bases, the J end by 5 bases, with 9 bases between. The DNA for the CDR3 is TGTGCCAGCAGTAAGGCAGGGACTGAAGCTTTCTTT. This translates into CASSKAGTEAFF.

This clone was detected a few times. This chain joins TRBV29-1 and TRBJ2-1, with 9 nucleotides matching TRBD1. This CDR3 region has 12 residues. Germline loops: CDR1 SQVTM, CDR2 ANQGSEA. J gave up 7 bases and V 3 bases, and 1 base lay outside the gene matches. The CDR3 DNA reads as TGCAGCGTTGACGGACAGGGGAATGAGCAGTTCTTC. Translation gives CSVDGQGNEQFF.

In its sample, this clone was seen a few times. This chain connects TRBV5-4 to TRBJ2-5; D possibly corresponds to TRBD1 (6 bases). The CDR3 sequence is 14 residues long. Trimming cost V 4 bases and J 2 bases, with 12 bases left between them. CDR1 is SGHNT, CDR2 YYREEE, per germline (reference sequence). The CDR3 DNA sequence: TGTGCCAGCAGCCCGGGACAACTACAAGAGACCCAGTACTTC. Its translation: CASSPGQLQETQYF.

The J gene is TRBJ1-2, the V gene TRBV7-9, with D possibly TRBD1 on 6 matching bases. The CDR3 totals 14 residues. V was clipped by 7 bases and J by 6 bases, with 18 bases between them. Germline-derived CDR1 and CDR2 are SEHNR and FQNEAQ (reference sequence). The CDR3 is CASIPPRTVNGYTF. Here the CDR3 DNA reads TGTGCCAGCATTCCGCCCCGGACAGTAAATGGCTACACCTTC.

This chain uses TRBV5-4 with TRBJ2-1; D is perhaps TRBD1 (6 bases). CDR1 is SGHNT, CDR2 YYREEE, per germline (reference sequence). CDR3 length: 15 residues. V lost 0 bases, J lost 0 bases, and 7 bases lay in between. In nucleotides, the CDR3 is TGTGCCAGCAGCTTGGTGGGGGCCTCCTACAATGAGCAGTTCTTC. This gives the protein CASSLVGASYNEQFF.

This clone was observed once. The chain uses TRBV7-2 and TRBJ2-3, with TRBD2 identical over 7 bases. The CDR3 is 16 residues long. Germline-derived CDR1 and CDR2 are SGHTA and FQGNSA. Trimming cost V 4 bases and J 5 bases; bases outside gene matches: 12. The DNA of the CDR3 is TGTGCCAGCAGCTCAGGGTTACAGCGGGGTATAGATACGCAGTATTTT. This sequence encodes CASSSGLQRGIDTQYF. Variable domain in full (rest from reference TRBV7-2 and TRBJ2-3): GAGVSQSPSNKVTEKGKDVELRCDPISGHTALYWYRQSLGQGLEFLIYFQGNSAPDKSGLPSDRFSAERTGGSVSTLTIQRTQQEDSAVYLCASSSGLQRGIDTQYFGPGTRLTVL.

The chain recombines TRBV7-8 with TRBJ1-1; possible D gene TRBD1, 5 bases. V gave up 7 bases and J gave up 0 bases, with 15 bases separating them. The CDR3 is made up of 15 amino acids. CDR1 SGHVS and CDR2 FQNEAQ come from the germline V gene. The CDR3 loop reads CASTAAGTVNTEAFF. In DNA form, the CDR3 reads TGTGCCAGCACCGCAGCCGGGACGGTGAACACTGAAGCTTTCTTT.

This chain joins TRBV29-1 and TRBJ2-7; D is unclear. This CDR3 has 12 amino acids. The V end was cut by 6 bases, the J end by 3 bases, with 12 bases between. CDR1 and CDR2 (germline): SQVTM, ANQGSEA. CDR3 region: CSVVGTGYEQYF. The CDR3 coding sequence is TGCAGCGTCGTCGGAACCGGCTACGAGCAGTACTTC.

J is TRBJ1-1 and V is TRBV20-1; D gene ambiguous. The V and J ends lost 7 bases and 0 bases respectively, with 6 bases between them. The CDR3 consists of 11 residues. CDR1 and CDR2 (germline): DFQATT, SNEGSKA (reference sequence). The CDR3 here is CSVVMNTEAFF. CDR3 DNA sequence: TGCAGTGTTGTAATGAACACTGAAGCTTTCTTT.

The CDR3 DNA reads as TGCGCCAGCAGGGAGGGGGCTAACTATGGCTACACCTTC. It codes for CASREGANYGYTF. The chain carries TRBV5-1 and TRBJ1-2; a weak D match, TRBD1 (6 bases). The germline CDR1 and CDR2 sequences are SGHRS and YFSETQ. Trimming took off 5 bases at V and 0 bases at J, with 8 bases between the two ends. CDR3 length: 13 residues.

This sequence joins TRBV2 and TRBJ2-2; 9 nucleotides align to TRBD2. With 2 bases clipped from V and 1 base from J, the junction kept 2 bases outside the gene matches. Per germline, CDR1 SNHLY and CDR2 FYNNEI. The CDR3 has 16 residues. The CDR3 protein is CASSELSGRNTGELFF. The CDR3 nucleotides are TGTGCCAGCAGTGAACTTAGCGGGAGGAACACCGGGGAGCTGTTTTTT. The full variable domain, its missing parts supplied by reference TRBV2 and TRBJ2-2, is EPEVTQTPSHQVTQMGQEVILRCVPISNHLYFYWYRQILGQKVEFLVSFYNNEISEKSEIFDDQFSVERPDGSNFTLKIRSTKLEDSAMYFCASSELSGRNTGELFFGEGSRLTVL.

The table lists this clone with a few counts. This chain uses TRBV2 with TRBJ2-3, with 9 bases aligning to TRBD2. This CDR3 has 16 amino acids. The germline V gene has CDR1 SNHLY and CDR2 FYNNEI. V lost 1 base, J lost 5 bases, and 7 bases stayed unmatched. The CDR3 region is CASSEGGGAGEDTQYF. DNA of the CDR3: TGTGCCAGCAGTGAAGGCGGGGGGGCGGGCGAAGATACGCAGTATTTT. Together with reference TRBV2 and TRBJ2-3, the CDR3 gives the full variable domain: EPEVTQTPSHQVTQMGQEVILRCVPISNHLYFYWYRQILGQKVEFLVSFYNNEISEKSEIFDDQFSVERPDGSNFTLKIRSTKLEDSAMYFCASSEGGGAGEDTQYFGPGTRLTVL.

This clone was observed a few times. The chain employs TRBV29-1 and TRBJ1-1; 9 bases fit TRBD1. V lost 5 bases to trimming and J lost 5 bases; unmatched junction nucleotides: 12. CDR3 length: 15 amino acids. In germline, CDR1 is SQVTM, CDR2 ANQGSEA. The DNA for the CDR3 is TGCAGCGTTTGGGACAGGGAGGGGAGTAGAACTGAAGCTTTCTTT. Translation: CSVWDREGSRTEAFF.

V is TRBV27 and J is TRBJ1-2; D is unclear. This CDR3 comprises 13 residues. V lost 5 bases, J lost 4 bases, and 11 bases lay in between. Germline CDR1 is MNHEY and CDR2 is SMNVEV (reference sequence). The CDR3 spells CASSPPGSYGYTF. As DNA, the CDR3 is TGTGCCAGCAGTCCCCCGGGATCCTATGGCTACACCTTC.